The sequence of this T cell receptor (beta chain) was determined in a study of glioma-infiltrating T cells. Amplification of TCR alpha and beta CDR3 regions from RNA used iRepertoire nested multiplex PCR. TCRdb passed the multiplex PCR reads through MiXCR, listing each CDR3 protein once. The top ten clones hold under 15% of a sample with around 20,000 distinct CDR3 sequences, around 25% of them seen once. This clonotype appeared many times. Its specificity is unknown. V lost 6 bases and J lost 5; bases outside the gene matches: 8. The CDR3 runs to 14 residues. CDR1 and CDR2 (germline): MNHNS, SASEGT. Study observations and caveats: Above-expected tissue-blood divergence occurred in all gliomas, most in low-grade ones.

The V call is TRBV6-1, the J call TRBJ2-5; 8 bases agree with TRBD1. The sequenced sample consisted of glioma tissue, nonneoplastic brain tissue, or PBMCs (not recorded which). The source of this sequence is a human donor with low-grade glioma or glioblastoma, undergoing nonglioma brain surgery, or in good health (not recorded which). DNA of the CDR3: TGTGCCAGCAGCGCTCAAACAGGGGGTGAGACCCAGTACTTC. Encoded protein: CASSAQTGGETQYF.